A single sample is the source of the 8 T cell receptor beta chains below, sequenced in a study of control samples from healthy donors and cancer patients. Clones were read by immunoSEQ multiplex PCR, and TCRdb kept only the in-frame ones, dropping some. Among under 150,000 clones listed, roughly 84% were seen once. What was sequenced was blood. The receptors shown here come from a man aged 35 to 55 in good health.

This chain links TRBV3-1 (or the pseudogene TRBV3-2) with TRBJ2-7; D is undetermined. Germline assignment: CDR1 LGHDT and CDR2 YNNKEL (reference sequence). This CDR3 is built from 14 residues. Trimming cost V 4 bases and J 3 bases, with 13 bases left between them. The CDR3 sequence is CASSPHTASYEQYF. The CDR3 DNA is TGTGCCAGCAGCCCTCACACGGCGAGCTACGAGCAGTACTTC.

The chain uses TRBV11-3 and TRBJ1-1; tentatively, D is TRBD1 (6 bases). V was shortened by 2 bases and J by 5 bases, with 9 bases between the two germline ends. Germline lookup yields CDR1 SGHNT and CDR2 YENEEA. This CDR3 spans 13 amino acids. CDR3 region: CASSLQGGTEAFF. In nucleotides, the CDR3 is TGTGCCAGCAGCTTACAAGGGGGGACTGAAGCTTTCTTT.

This clone was seen ten or more times. The chain is built from TRBV6-5 and TRBJ1-1; D is ambiguous. Trimming left V 4 bases short and J 4 bases short, with 13 bases between. The CDR3 runs to 14 residues. In germline, CDR1 is MNHEY, CDR2 SVGAGI. The CDR3, as DNA: TGTGCCAGCAGTTTTCGGCAGTGGGGCACTGAAGCTTTCTTT. Translation gives CASSFRQWGTEAFF.

The rearrangement joins TRBV30 to TRBJ2-5, with D hard to call. V shed 0 bases and J shed 5 bases, with 10 bases lying between them. The CDR3 is made up of 13 amino acids. Germline V gene sequence: CDR1 GTSNPN, CDR2 SVGIG (reference sequence). CDR3 nucleotide sequence: TGTGCCTGGAGTGTACTCGCGCGGGAGACCCAGTACTTC. Protein: CAWSVLARETQYF.

The V and J genes are TRBV6-1 and TRBJ1-3; possible D gene TRBD1, 5 bases. The CDR3 covers 15 residues. V was shortened by 3 bases and J by 2 bases, with 11 bases between the two germline ends. Germline values: CDR1 MNHNS, CDR2 SASEGT. This chain's CDR3 is CASSDLAGAGNTIYF. The CDR3 DNA sequence: TGTGCCAGCAGTGACCTCGCGGGGGCTGGAAACACCATATATTTT.

This clone came up a few times. The rearrangement uses TRBV6-2 or TRBV6-3 and TRBJ1-1, with D tentatively TRBD1 (5 bases). V lost 3 bases, J lost 4 bases, and 18 bases lay in between. The germline V gene encodes CDR1 MNHEY and CDR2 SVGEGT. This CDR3 region has 16 residues. This CDR3 reads CASSYLKRRGTTEAFF. The CDR3 bases are TGTGCCAGCAGTTATCTTAAACGGAGGGGAACCACTGAAGCTTTCTTT.

The chain joins TRBV5-3 to TRBJ2-6, with unresolved D. TRBV5-3 is known as an ORF, though its function is uncertain. V was pared by 4 bases and J by 0 bases, with 17 bases between. CDR3 size: 18 residues. The CDR3 spells CARSPGGRWVSGANVLTF. The CDR3 nucleotides are TGTGCCAGAAGCCCGGGCGGCAGGTGGGTCTCTGGGGCCAACGTCCTGACTTTC.

V usage is TRBV5-1 and J usage is TRBJ2-5; TRBD2 is a possible D gene (5 bases). Trimming took 0 bases from V and 4 from J, leaving 10 bases between them. The CDR3 sequence is 14 residues long. From germline, CDR1 is SGHRS and CDR2 YFSETQ. CDR3 DNA: TGCGCCAGCAGCTTGGGTGGGAGTGGAGAGACCCAGTACTTC. The encoded protein is CASSLGGSGETQYF.